The TCR beta chain described here comes from a study of blood T cell repertoires in COVID-19. Across the study: Researchers got acute and convalescent COVID-19 samples from the United States, Italy and Spain.

In germline, CDR1 is LNHDA, CDR2 SQIVND (reference sequence). Losses at the gene ends were 3 bases for V and 3 bases for J; bases not matched to a gene: 7. The CDR3 is 15 amino acids. All enrollees were about 18 to 89 years old and from fewer than 30 US areas. Allocation to cohorts depended on clinical history reported by the participants. This table comes from immunoSEQ multiplex PCR, and its TCRdb copy is limited to in-frame clones, with some not included. The sample yields some 270,000 clones, roughly 84% seen once. Sequenced material: PBMCs or T cells enriched from blood (not recorded which). This receptor was taken from a woman aged 45 to 65 who had been exposed to COVID-19. The chain links TRBV19 to TRBJ1-1; 7 bases map to TRBD1. The CDR3 DNA reads as TGTGCCAGTAGTATTCGGGGACAGTACTACACTGAAGCTTTCTTT. Protein: CASSIRGQYYTEAFF. Full variable domain (rest looked up from reference TRBV19 and TRBJ1-1): DGGITQSPKYLFRKEGQNVTLSCEQNLNHDAMYWYRQDPGQGLRLIYYSQIVNDFQKGDIAEGYSVSREKKESFPLTVTSAQKNPTAFYLCASSIRGQYYTEAFFGQGTRLTVV.